This TCR beta chain was obtained from a study of blood T cell repertoires in COVID-19. Study in general: The samples span acute and convalescent COVID-19 from the United States, Italy and Spain. Sources were T cells, B-cell-depleted T cells, or PBMCs; the material itself was cDNA or gDNA.

The CDR3 length is 17 residues. CDR1 and CDR2 from the germline V gene are SEHNR and FQNEAQ (reference sequence). Trimming removed 5 bases from V and 4 bases from J, with 23 bases in between. As processed by the authors: Estimated nucleated cell counts came from reference gene primer amplification. The assay was immunoSEQ multiplex PCR, and TCRdb's table has in-frame clones only and misses some. V and J calls and clone size are given by that table; D and trimming were obtained from the DNA. The table lists under 500,000 clones, roughly 89% of them singletons. The chain joins TRBV7-9 to TRBJ2-5, with a weak D call TRBD1 (6 bases). Source material: peripheral blood. The TCR sequence derives from a woman aged 30 to 39 with acute or convalescent COVID-19. The CDR3 sequence is CASSSNVEQGARETQYF. The CDR3 DNA reads as TGTGCCAGCAGCAGTAATGTGGAACAGGGTGCACGAGAGACCCAGTACTTC.